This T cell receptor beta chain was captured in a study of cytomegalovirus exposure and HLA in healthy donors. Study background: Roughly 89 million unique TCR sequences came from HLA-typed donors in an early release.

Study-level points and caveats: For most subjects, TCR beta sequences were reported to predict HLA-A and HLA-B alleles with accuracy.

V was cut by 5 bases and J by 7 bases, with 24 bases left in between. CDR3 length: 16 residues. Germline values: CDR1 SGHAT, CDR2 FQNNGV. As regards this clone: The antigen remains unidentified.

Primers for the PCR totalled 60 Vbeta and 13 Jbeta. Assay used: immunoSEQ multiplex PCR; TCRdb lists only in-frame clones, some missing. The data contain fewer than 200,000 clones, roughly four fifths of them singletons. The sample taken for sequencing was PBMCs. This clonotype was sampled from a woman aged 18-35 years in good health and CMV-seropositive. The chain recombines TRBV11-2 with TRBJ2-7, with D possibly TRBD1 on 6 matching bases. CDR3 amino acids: CASSPTTGPRGKEQYF. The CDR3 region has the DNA TGTGCCAGCAGCCCTACAACAGGGCCCCGCGGCAAGGAGCAGTACTTC.